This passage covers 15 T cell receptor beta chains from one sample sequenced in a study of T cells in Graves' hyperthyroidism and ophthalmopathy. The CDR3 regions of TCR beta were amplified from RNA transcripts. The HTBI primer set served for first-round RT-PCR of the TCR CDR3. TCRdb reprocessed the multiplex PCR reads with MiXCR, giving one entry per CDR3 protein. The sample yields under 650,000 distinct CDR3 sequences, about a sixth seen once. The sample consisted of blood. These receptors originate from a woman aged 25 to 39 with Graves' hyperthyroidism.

CDR3 amino acids: CASSQGAGAFF. The CDR3 DNA sequence: TGTGCCAGCAGCCAAGGGGCCGGAGCTTTCTTT. The chain combines TRBV3-1 with TRBJ1-1, with D unresolved. In germline, CDR1 is LGHDT, CDR2 YNNKEL (reference sequence). The CDR3 is made up of 11 amino acids. The germline V and J ends were trimmed by 1 base and 10 bases, with 7 bases remaining between them.

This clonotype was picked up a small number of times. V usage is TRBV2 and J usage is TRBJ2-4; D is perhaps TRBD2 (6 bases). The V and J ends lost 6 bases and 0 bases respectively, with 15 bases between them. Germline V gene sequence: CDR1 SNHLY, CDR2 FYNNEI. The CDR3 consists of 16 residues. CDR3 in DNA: TGTGCCAGCAGGGCCGGGACTTCCCTAGCCAAAAACATTCAGTACTTC. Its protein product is CASRAGTSLAKNIQYF.

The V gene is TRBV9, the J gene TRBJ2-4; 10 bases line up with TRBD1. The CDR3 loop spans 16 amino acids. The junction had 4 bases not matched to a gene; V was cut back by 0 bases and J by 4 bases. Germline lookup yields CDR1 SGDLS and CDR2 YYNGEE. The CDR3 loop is CASSVGTGGEKNIQYF. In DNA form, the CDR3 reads TGTGCCAGCAGCGTAGGGACAGGGGGAGAGAAAAACATTCAGTACTTC.

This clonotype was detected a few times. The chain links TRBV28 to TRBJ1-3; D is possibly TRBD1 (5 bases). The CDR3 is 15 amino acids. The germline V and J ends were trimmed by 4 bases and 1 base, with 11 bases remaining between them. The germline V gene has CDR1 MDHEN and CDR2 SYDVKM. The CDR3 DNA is TGTGCCAGCAGTTCGCAGGGCCGATCTGGAAACACCATATATTTT. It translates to CASSSQGRSGNTIYF.

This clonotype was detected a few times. CDR3 coding DNA: TGTGCCAGCAGCGTATATGACCGCAGCACAGATACGCAGTATTTT. This gives the protein CASSVYDRSTDTQYF. The V and J genes are TRBV9 and TRBJ2-3; D gene uncertain. Looked up from germline, CDR1 is SGDLS and CDR2 is YYNGEE. This CDR3 is built from 15 residues. V was clipped by 1 base and J by 0 bases, with 9 bases between them.

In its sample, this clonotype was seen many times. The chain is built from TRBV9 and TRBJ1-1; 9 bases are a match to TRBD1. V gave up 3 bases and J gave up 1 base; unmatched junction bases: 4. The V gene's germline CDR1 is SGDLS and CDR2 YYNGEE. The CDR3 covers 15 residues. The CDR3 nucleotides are TGTGCCAGCAGCGGGGGGGGACAGGGGAACACTGAAGCTTTCTTT. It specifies CASSGGGQGNTEAFF.

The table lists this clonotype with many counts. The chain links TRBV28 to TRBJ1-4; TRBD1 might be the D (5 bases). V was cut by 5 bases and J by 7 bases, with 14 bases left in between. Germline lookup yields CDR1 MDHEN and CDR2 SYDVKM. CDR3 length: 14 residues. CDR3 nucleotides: TGTGCCAGCAGTCCAGGGTTTGAGGGTGAAAAACTGTTTTTT. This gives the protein CASSPGFEGEKLFF.

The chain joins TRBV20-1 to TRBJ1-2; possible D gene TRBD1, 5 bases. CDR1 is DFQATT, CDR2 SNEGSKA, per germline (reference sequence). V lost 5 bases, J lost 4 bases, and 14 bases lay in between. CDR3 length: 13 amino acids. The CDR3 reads CSAESGDRYGYTF. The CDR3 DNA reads TGCAGTGCTGAGTCGGGGGACCGCTATGGCTACACCTTC.

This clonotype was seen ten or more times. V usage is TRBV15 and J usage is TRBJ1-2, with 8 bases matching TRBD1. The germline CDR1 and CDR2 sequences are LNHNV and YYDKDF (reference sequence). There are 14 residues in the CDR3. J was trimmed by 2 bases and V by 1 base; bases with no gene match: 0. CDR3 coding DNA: TGTGCCACCAGCAGAGGACAGGGGAACTATGGCTACACCTTC. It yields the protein CATSRGQGNYGYTF.

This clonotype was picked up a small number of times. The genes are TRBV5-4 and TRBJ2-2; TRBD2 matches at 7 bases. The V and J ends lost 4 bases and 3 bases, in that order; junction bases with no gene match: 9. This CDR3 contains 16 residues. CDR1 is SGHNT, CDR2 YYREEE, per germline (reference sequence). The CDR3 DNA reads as TGTGCCAGCAGCAATCACCAAGCGGGACACACCGGGGAGCTGTTTTTT. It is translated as CASSNHQAGHTGELFF.

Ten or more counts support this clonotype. CDR3 in amino acids: CASSLGQTITYEQYF. As DNA, the CDR3 is TGTGCCAGCAGCCTTGGACAGACTATAACCTACGAGCAGTACTTC. The chain combines TRBV7-9 with TRBJ2-7, with a tentative D call TRBD1 (6 bases). Between the trimmed V and J ends, which lost 5 bases and 2 bases, there was a span of 16 bases. From germline, CDR1 is SEHNR and CDR2 FQNEAQ (reference sequence). The CDR3 totals 15 residues.

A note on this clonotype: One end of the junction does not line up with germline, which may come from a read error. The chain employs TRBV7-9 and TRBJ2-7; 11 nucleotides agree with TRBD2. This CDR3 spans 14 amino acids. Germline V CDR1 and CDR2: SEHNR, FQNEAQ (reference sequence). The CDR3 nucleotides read TGTGCCGGCAGCCCGGGGGGACTAGCGGACGAGCAGTACTTC. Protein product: CAGSPGGLADEQYF.

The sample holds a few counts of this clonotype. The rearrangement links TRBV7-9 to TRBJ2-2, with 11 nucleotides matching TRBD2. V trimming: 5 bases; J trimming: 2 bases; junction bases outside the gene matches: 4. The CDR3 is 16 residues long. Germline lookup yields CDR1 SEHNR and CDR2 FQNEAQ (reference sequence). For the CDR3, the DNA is TGTGCCAGCAGCACCGGGACTAGCGGCAACACCGGGGAGCTGTTTTTT. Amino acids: CASSTGTSGNTGELFF.

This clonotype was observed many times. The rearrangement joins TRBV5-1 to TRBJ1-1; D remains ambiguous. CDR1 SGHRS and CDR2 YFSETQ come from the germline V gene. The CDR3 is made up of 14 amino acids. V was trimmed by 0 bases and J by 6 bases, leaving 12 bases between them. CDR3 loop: CASSLGEGFSEAFF. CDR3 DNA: TGCGCCAGCAGCTTGGGGGAGGGTTTCTCTGAAGCTTTCTTT.

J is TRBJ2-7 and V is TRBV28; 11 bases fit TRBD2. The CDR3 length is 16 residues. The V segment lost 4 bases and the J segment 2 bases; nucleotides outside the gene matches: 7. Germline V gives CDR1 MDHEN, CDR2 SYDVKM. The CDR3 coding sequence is TGTGCCAGCAGTTCCCCGGGACTAGCGGCTCCCTACGAGCAGTACTTC. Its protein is CASSSPGLAAPYEQYF.